This passage covers 15 T cell receptor beta chains from one sample sequenced in a study of T cell repertoires in cytomegalovirus infection. TCRdb re-called the reads with MiXCR, one entry per CDR3 protein. The table includes about 530,000 distinct CDR3 sequences, less than 30% detected once. Material for sequencing was PBMCs. These TCRs come from a human donor in good health (CMV status not recorded). Some clones in this sample may be carry-over from other donors' samples.

Many counts were recorded for this clonotype. The J gene is TRBJ2-3, the V gene TRBV7-2; 9 bases align to TRBD1. V trimming: 5 bases; J trimming: 3 bases; junction bases outside the gene matches: 6. Germline lookup yields CDR1 SGHTA and CDR2 FQGNSA. There are 15 residues in the CDR3. The CDR3 loop is CASSIRTGETDTQYF. CDR3 sequence (DNA): TGTGCCAGCAGCATTCGGACAGGGGAAACAGATACGCAGTATTTT.

This clonotype was detected only a few times. The rearrangement joins TRBV28 to TRBJ2-7, with 8 bases matching TRBD1. Germline values: CDR1 MDHEN, CDR2 SYDVKM. Trimming took 8 bases from V and 2 from J; bases not matched to a gene: 8. This CDR3 is 14 amino acids long. The CDR3 is CASGPGGRAYEQYF. In DNA form, the CDR3 reads TGTGCCAGCGGTCCAGGGGGCCGCGCCTACGAGCAGTACTTC. Based on the CDR3 plus reference TRBV28 and TRBJ2-7, the full variable domain is DVKVTQSSRYLVKRTGEKVFLECVQDMDHENMFWYRQDPGLGLRLIYFSYDVKMKEKGDIPEGYSVSREKKERFSLILESASTNQTSMYLCASGPGGRAYEQYFGPGTRLTVT.

This clonotype was found a few times. At one end the junction does not follow the germline gene, possibly because of a read error. The chain couples TRBV14 to TRBJ2-7; 11 bases match TRBD2. The CDR3 is made up of 15 amino acids. The germline V gene encodes CDR1 SGHDN and CDR2 FVKESK. CDR3 region: CASSRAGSGRAGAAF. CDR3 nucleotides: TGTGCCAGCAGCCGAGCGGGTAGCGGGAGGGCCGGGGCAGCCTTC.

This clonotype occurred once. CDR3 protein: CSVRDAGELFF. The CDR3 DNA sequence: TGCAGCGTTAGGGACGCCGGGGAGCTGTTTTTT. The chain uses TRBV29-1 and TRBJ2-2; D assignment may be TRBD1 or TRBD2 (5 bases each). The V end lost 5 bases, the J end lost 6 bases, and 7 bases lay between the germline ends. This CDR3 has 11 amino acids. CDR1 is SQVTM and CDR2 is ANQGSEA in the germline V gene.

The chain employs TRBV29-1 and TRBJ1-2; TRBD1 aligns across 7 bases. The CDR3 length is 11 residues. CDR1 SQVTM and CDR2 ANQGSEA come from the germline V gene. The V and J ends lost 6 bases and 8 bases, in that order; junction bases with no gene match: 6. CDR3 loop: CSVPQGEGYTF. The CDR3 bases are TGCAGCGTGCCCCAGGGGGAAGGCTACACCTTC.

This clonotype was seen just once. The genes are TRBV2 and TRBJ2-1, with 8 bases lining up with TRBD1. Unmatched junction bases numbered 7, after V lost 8 bases and J lost 1 base. The CDR3 extends over 15 amino acids. From germline, CDR1 is SNHLY and CDR2 FYNNEI. DNA of the CDR3: TGTGCCAGCGGGAACAGGGGGTCTTCCTACAATGAGCAGTTCTTC. As protein: CASGNRGSSYNEQFF. Full variable domain (missing parts from reference TRBV2 and TRBJ2-1): EPEVTQTPSHQVTQMGQEVILRCVPISNHLYFYWYRQILGQKVEFLVSFYNNEISEKSEIFDDQFSVERPDGSNFTLKIRSTKLEDSAMYFCASGNRGSSYNEQFFGPGTRLTVL.

This clonotype was seen a handful of times. The rearrangement links TRBV5-1 to TRBJ1-2, with 8 nucleotides matching TRBD1. The CDR3 is 15 residues long. The J segment lost 7 bases and the V segment lost 4 bases, leaving 12 bases of the junction unmatched. Germline CDR1 is SGHRS and CDR2 is YFSETQ. The CDR3 sequence: CASSRDRLTPGGYTF. For the CDR3, the DNA is TGCGCCAGCAGCCGGGACAGGCTTACCCCTGGTGGCTACACCTTC.

This clonotype was seen only once. J is TRBJ2-7 and V is TRBV4-2; TRBD1 or TRBD2 may be the D gene (5 bases each). The CDR3 length is 19 residues. CDR1 LGHNA and CDR2 YNFKEQ come from the germline V gene. Deletions cut 3 bases from V and 0 bases from J, with 24 bases between. This chain's CDR3 is CASSQDPGTNSGSSYEQYF. Here the CDR3 DNA reads TGTGCCAGCAGCCAGGACCCGGGAACTAACTCAGGGAGCTCCTACGAGCAGTACTTC.

The table lists this clonotype with a few counts. The J gene is TRBJ1-5, the V gene TRBV5-1, with D possibly TRBD1 on 5 matching bases. The germline V gene has CDR1 SGHRS and CDR2 YFSETQ. V lost 4 bases, J lost 2 bases, and 13 bases lay in between. The CDR3 contains 15 residues. The CDR3 DNA reads TGCGCCAGCAGCGTGGACCCGGGGGGCAATCAGCCCCAGCATTTT. It is translated as CASSVDPGGNQPQHF.

This clonotype was counted at least ten times. The CDR3 is CASSLGQPSYEQYF. DNA of the CDR3: TGTGCCAGCAGCTTGGGACAGCCCTCCTACGAGCAGTACTTC. This sequence joins TRBV7-2 and TRBJ2-7; 7 nucleotides match TRBD1. The germline V gene has CDR1 SGHTA and CDR2 FQGNSA. The CDR3 length is 14 residues. V shed 3 bases, J shed 0 bases, and the junction held 2 bases outside the gene matches. Complete variable domain (other parts from reference TRBV7-2 and TRBJ2-7): GAGVSQSPSNKVTEKGKDVELRCDPISGHTALYWYRQSLGQGLEFLIYFQGNSAPDKSGLPSDRFSAERTGGSVSTLTIQRTQQEDSAVYLCASSLGQPSYEQYFGPGTRLTVT.

The chain carries TRBV6-2 or TRBV6-3 and TRBJ2-2; TRBD2 aligns across 7 bases. V shed 6 bases, J shed 4 bases, and the junction held 11 bases outside the gene matches. Per the germline V gene, CDR1 is MNHEY and CDR2 is SVGEGT. The CDR3 has 16 residues. This CDR3 reads CASRRTGGSSTGELFF. Written as DNA, the CDR3 is TGTGCCAGCAGACGTACCGGGGGGAGCAGCACCGGGGAGCTGTTTTTT.

The chain uses TRBV6-5 and TRBJ1-3; TRBD1 might be the D (6 bases). With 6 bases removed from V and 0 bases from J, the gap between germline ends came to 12 bases. Germline V gene lookup returns CDR1 MNHEY and CDR2 SVGAGI. The CDR3 loop spans 15 amino acids. CDR3 sequence: CASRIQGHSGNTIYF. The DNA for the CDR3 is TGTGCCAGCAGAATACAGGGCCACTCTGGAAACACCATATATTTT.

The sample holds many counts of this clonotype. The chain employs TRBV7-2 and TRBJ1-2; 10 bases agree with TRBD1. The CDR3 totals 14 residues. V gave up 5 bases and J gave up 8 bases; unmatched junction bases: 8. Germline assignment: CDR1 SGHTA and CDR2 FQGNSA. The CDR3 region is CASSHPGQGRGYTF. The CDR3 DNA follows: TGTGCCAGCAGCCACCCGGGACAGGGGAGAGGCTACACCTTC.

A single count supports this clonotype. This chain joins TRBV7-9 and TRBJ1-1, with D perhaps TRBD1 (5 bases). Germline V gene lookup returns CDR1 SEHNR and CDR2 FQNEAQ (reference sequence). There are 16 residues in the CDR3. The V and J ends lost 7 bases and 10 bases respectively, with 28 bases between them. CDR3 residues: CASTTWEGLDFVGAFF. In DNA, the CDR3 is TGTGCCAGCACCACCTGGGAGGGGCTGGACTTCGTGGGAGCTTTCTTT.

This clonotype was recorded a few times. The rearrangement joins TRBV7-2 to TRBJ1-5, with 8 bases that match TRBD1. The CDR3 consists of 16 residues. Unmatched junction bases numbered 8, after V lost 1 base and J lost 6 bases. Germline V gene lookup returns CDR1 SGHTA and CDR2 FQGNSA. CDR3 coding DNA: TGTGCCAGCAGCTTAGGGGACAGGCGGCTGGGTCAGCCCCAGCATTTT. It encodes CASSLGDRRLGQPQHF.